One sample yielded the 17 T cell receptor delta chains listed below, sequenced in a study of gamma-delta chains in newborns, infants, children. TCRdb reprocessed the reads through CATT. Counted here are 2,500 to 3,000 delta-chain clones, approximately 44% occurring once; the ten biggest clones make up roughly 10%. Source: blood, taken at baseline. These receptors all come from a child who received the measles vaccine.

Concerning this clone itself: A clone one base away is much larger, so this may be a read error. The genes are TRDV1 and TRDJ1, with TRDD3 matching 9 bases. This CDR3 spans 20 amino acids. The ends lost 0 bases at V and 1 base at J; junction bases unmatched: 15. Per germline, CDR1 TSWWSYY and CDR2 QGS. CDR3 in amino acids: CALGELPGRGGILGTDKLIF. CDR3 coding DNA: TGTGCTCTTGGGGAACTCCCGGGCCGCGGGGGGATACTCGGCACCGATAAACTCATCTTT.

Within the sample, this clone is medium-sized (0.01 to 0.1%). The gene calls are TRDV1 and TRDJ1, with a weak D call TRDD2 (7 bases). CDR1 is TSWWSYY, CDR2 QGS, per germline. The V and J ends lost 5 bases and 1 base respectively, with 32 bases between them. CDR3 length: 21 amino acids. CDR3 in DNA: TGTGCTCTTGGGTCCCCCCTATTCCTACGAGGGGCTGGGGATCGCACCGATAAACTCATCTTT. Residues: CALGSPLFLRGAGDRTDKLIF.

The chain joins TRDV1 to TRDJ1; 9 positions agree with TRDD3. V shed 2 bases, J shed 9 bases, and the junction held 10 bases outside the gene matches. The germline V gene has CDR1 TSWWSYY and CDR2 QGS. This CDR3 has 15 amino acids. The DNA of the CDR3 is TGTGCTCTTGGGGAATTGGGATGGGGGGATACTGAACTCATCTTT. Its translation: CALGELGWGDTELIF.

This clone is a singleton in its sample. At one end the junction does not follow the germline gene, possibly because of a read error. Other DNA variants within this sample encode the same CDR3. This chain uses TRDV1 with TRDJ1, with TRDD3 as a possible D gene (7 bases). The germline V gene has CDR1 TSWWSYY and CDR2 QGS. This CDR3 contains 19 residues. The CDR3 reads CALGEFPKEYWGYTDKLIF. For the CDR3, the DNA is TGTGCTCTAGGGGAATTTCCTAAAGAGTACTGGGGATACACCGATAAACTCATCTTT.

A remark on this clone: Other DNA variants within this sample encode the same CDR3. The J gene is TRDJ1, the V gene TRDV1, with 9 bases matching TRDD3. Per the germline V gene, CDR1 is TSWWSYY and CDR2 is QGS. The CDR3 has 21 residues. Trimming cost V 1 base and J 2 bases; bases outside gene matches: 20. CDR3 nucleotides: TGTGCTCTTGGGGAACGCTTCCCTACTGGGGGACGAGCGGACAGGACCGATAAACTCATCTTT. Its translation is CALGERFPTGGRADRTDKLIF.

Relative to its sample, this clone is medium-sized. This sample also contains other DNA sequences that code for the same CDR3. The V and J genes are TRAV29/DV5 and TRDJ1; D might be TRDD2 (5 bases). V was clipped by 4 bases and J by 4 bases, with 26 bases between them. This CDR3 is built from 17 residues. Germline V CDR1 and CDR2: NSMFDY, ISSIKDK. The CDR3 DNA reads TGTGCAGCACCTTCTTCCCCCACGGAAAACAACCACGATAAACTCATCTTT. Its translation is CAAPSSPTENNHDKLIF.

Points on this clone: This may arise from a read error, as a much more abundant clone is one base away. The genes are TRDV1 and TRDJ1; 11 bases match TRDD3. This CDR3 comprises 19 residues. J was trimmed by 6 bases and V by 3 bases; bases with no gene match: 18. The V gene's germline CDR1 is TSWWSYY and CDR2 QGS. CDR3 in amino acids: CALGDPGKTGWGIHNKLIF. The CDR3, as DNA: TGTGCTCTTGGGGACCCCGGGAAAACCGGCTGGGGGATACACAATAAACTCATCTTT.

This chain uses TRDV3 with TRDJ1, with 8 bases identical to TRDD3. The CDR3 runs 19 residues. CDR1 is TVYSNPD and CDR2 is GDNSRS in the germline V gene (reference sequence). Losses at the gene ends were 3 bases for V and 0 bases for J; bases not matched to a gene: 21. CDR3 loop: CAFWFRPSPGGGYTDKLIF. In nucleotides, the CDR3 is TGTGCCTTCTGGTTCCGACCCTCCCCTGGTGGGGGATACACCGATAAACTCATCTTT. Supplemented by reference TRDV3 and TRDJ1, the full variable domain reads CDKVTQSSPDQTVASGSEVVLLCTYDTVYSNPDLFWYRIRPDYSFQFVFYGDNSRSEGADFTQGRFSVKHILTQKAFHLVISPVRTEDSATYYCAFWFRPSPGGGYTDKLIFGKGTRVTVEP.

Worth noting for this clone: This is likely an artifact of a read error, given a far larger clone one base away. The same CDR3 arises from other DNA sequences in this sample as well. V usage is TRDV1 and J usage is TRDJ1; 11 nucleotides line up with TRDD3. CDR1 and CDR2 from the germline V gene are TSWWSYY and QGS. There are 18 residues in the CDR3. CDR3 in amino acids: CALGEANWGIENTDKLIF. The CDR3, as DNA: TGTGCTCTCGGGGAAGCTAACTGGGGGATAGAAAACACCGATAAACTCATCTTT.

Points on this clone: At one end, the junction sequence differs from germline, possibly due to a read error. The same CDR3 also results from other DNA sequences found in this sample. This chain uses TRDV1 with TRDJ1; TRDD3 aligns across 8 bases. The CDR3 has 19 amino acids. The germline CDR1 and CDR2 sequences are TSWWSYY and QGS. The CDR3 nucleotides are TGCGCTCTTGGGCCTCCCCCTACAAGGGTACTGGGGGCGACCGATAAACTCATCTTT. This sequence encodes CALGPPPTRVLGATDKLIF.

This clone ranks as large. The same CDR3 can be traced to other DNA sequences in this sample. CDR3 sequence reads: CAARLWRKKLYGDYTDKLIF. The DNA for the CDR3 is TGTGCAGCAAGGCTATGGCGTAAGAAGCTATATGGGGACTACACCGATAAACTCATCTTT. J is TRDJ1 and V is TRAV29/DV5; D may be TRDD3 (5 bases). The ends were cut back, 2 bases at V and 0 bases at J, with 29 bases in the middle. Germline CDR1 is NSMFDY and CDR2 is ISSIKDK. The CDR3 is 20 residues long.

In regard to this clone: Because the CDR3's place on the DNA is in doubt, the DNA is left out and the CDR3 is given as listed by TCRdb. Other nucleotide sequences in the sample specify the same CDR3. CDR3 sequence reads: CALGAYLKPYWGWGNTDKLIF. This chain connects TRDV1 to TRDJ1; the D segment call TRDD3 is taken from the table without a DNA check. The CDR3 spans 21 amino acids, including both terminal residues. CDR1 is TSWWSYY and CDR2 is QGS in the germline V gene.

The chain combines TRDV1 with TRDJ1; tentatively, D is TRDD3 (5 bases). Germline lookup yields CDR1 TSWWSYY and CDR2 QGS. This CDR3 is 18 amino acids long. The germline V and J ends were trimmed by 1 base and 0 bases, with 18 bases remaining between them. In nucleotides, the CDR3 is TGTGCTCTTGGGGAACGGGGGGTAGTACTGGAAGACACCGATAAACTCATCTTT. Its protein is CALGERGVVLEDTDKLIF.

As regards this clone: A much larger clone differs from this one at a single base, so this may be a read error. The chain employs TRDV2 and TRDJ1; D is tentatively TRDD2 or TRDD3 (7 bases each). The V and J ends lost 5 bases and 0 bases respectively, with 36 bases between them. The CDR3 contains 22 residues. Germline V lookup: CDR1 GEAIGNYY, CDR2 EKD. The CDR3 is CACGSVRGLPRPMGEDTDKLIF. The CDR3 DNA reads TGTGCCTGTGGCTCCGTGAGGGGCCTTCCTCGACCAATGGGGGAGGACACCGATAAACTCATCTTT.

This chain uses TRDV1 with TRDJ1; 10 bases fit TRDD3. The germline V gene encodes CDR1 TSWWSYY and CDR2 QGS. J was trimmed by 2 bases and V by 5 bases; bases with no gene match: 20. This CDR3 is 20 amino acids long. The CDR3 DNA reads TGTGCTCTTGGGCCCCTGGTGGGGGATACTCATCGTGGGGTTACCGATAAACTCATCTTT. This sequence encodes CALGPLVGDTHRGVTDKLIF.

A word on this clone: Possible read error: a much larger clone is one base away. Other DNA sequences in the sample encode the same CDR3. The chain is built from TRDV1 and TRDJ1; 10 bases are shared with TRDD3. CDR3 size: 19 residues. Looked up from germline, CDR1 is TSWWSYY and CDR2 is QGS. The CDR3 nucleotides read TGTGCTCTTGGGGAACTTGGCTTCTCCGTACTGGGGGATTCCGATAAACTCATCTTC. Encoded protein: CALGELGFSVLGDSDKLIF.

As to this clone: A much larger clone sits a single nucleotide away, making a read error possible. The chain uses TRDV1 and TRDJ1; possible D gene TRDD2, 9 bases. The CDR3 runs to 20 residues. CDR1 TSWWSYY and CDR2 QGS come from the germline V gene. The CDR3: CAIGEPPAFLRRWGIDKLIF. The CDR3 region has the DNA TGTGCTATTGGGGAACCCCCTGCCTTCCTACGTCGGTGGGGGATCGATAAACTCATCTTT.